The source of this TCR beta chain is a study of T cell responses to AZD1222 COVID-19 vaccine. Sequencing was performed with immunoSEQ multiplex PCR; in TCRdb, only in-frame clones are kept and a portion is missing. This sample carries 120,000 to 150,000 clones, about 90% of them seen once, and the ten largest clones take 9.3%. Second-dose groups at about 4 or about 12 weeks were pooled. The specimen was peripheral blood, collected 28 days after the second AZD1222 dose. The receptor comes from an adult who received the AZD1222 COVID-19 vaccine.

CDR3: CASSIFGDQPQHF. DNA of the CDR3: TGTGCCAGTAGTATATTCGGCGATCAGCCCCAGCATTTT. This rearrangement joins TRBV19 to TRBJ1-5; unclear D gene. CDR3 length: 13 amino acids. The germline CDR1 and CDR2 sequences are LNHDA and SQIVND (reference sequence). V shed 2 bases and J shed 5 bases, with 7 bases lying between them.